This T cell receptor (beta chain) was observed in a study of blood T cell repertoires in COVID-19. The CDR3 is made up of 17 amino acids. The V segment lost 6 bases and the J segment 4 bases; nucleotides outside the gene matches: 12. Germline V gives CDR1 SNHLY, CDR2 FYNNEI. Method: immunoSEQ multiplex PCR; TCRdb's copy keeps in-frame clones and lacks some. The sample has around 11,000 clones, 75% to 90% seen once. This clonotype originated in a man aged 65 to 79 with active COVID-19. The sequenced sample consisted of peripheral blood. The chain is built from TRBV2 and TRBJ2-5; 12 nucleotides align to TRBD2. CDR3 sequence reads: CASSPPGLAGGGETQYF. In DNA, the CDR3 is TGTGCCAGCAGCCCCCCGGGGCTAGCGGGGGGGGGAGAGACCCAGTACTTC.